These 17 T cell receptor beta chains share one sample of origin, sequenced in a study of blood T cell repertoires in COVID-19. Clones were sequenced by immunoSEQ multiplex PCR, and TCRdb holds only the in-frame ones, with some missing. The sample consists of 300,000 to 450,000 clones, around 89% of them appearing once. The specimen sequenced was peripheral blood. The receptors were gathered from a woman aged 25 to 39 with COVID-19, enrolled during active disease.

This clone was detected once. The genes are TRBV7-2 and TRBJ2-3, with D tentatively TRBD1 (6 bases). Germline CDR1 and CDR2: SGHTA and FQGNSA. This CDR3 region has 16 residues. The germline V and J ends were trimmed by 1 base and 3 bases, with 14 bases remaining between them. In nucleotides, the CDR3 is TGTGCCAGCAGCTTAGAGAGGACAGTTGGGACAGATACGCAGTATTTT. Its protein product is CASSLERTVGTDTQYF. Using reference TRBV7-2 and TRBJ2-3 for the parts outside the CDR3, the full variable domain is GAGVSQSPSNKVTEKGKDVELRCDPISGHTALYWYRQSLGQGLEFLIYFQGNSAPDKSGLPSDRFSAERTGGSVSTLTIQRTQQEDSAVYLCASSLERTVGTDTQYFGPGTRLTVL.

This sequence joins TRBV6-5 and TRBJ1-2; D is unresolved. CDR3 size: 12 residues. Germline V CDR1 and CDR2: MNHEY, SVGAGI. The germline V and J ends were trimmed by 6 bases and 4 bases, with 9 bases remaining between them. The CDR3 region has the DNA TGTGCCAGCAGCCGAACGGGCTATGGCTACACCTTC. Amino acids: CASSRTGYGYTF.

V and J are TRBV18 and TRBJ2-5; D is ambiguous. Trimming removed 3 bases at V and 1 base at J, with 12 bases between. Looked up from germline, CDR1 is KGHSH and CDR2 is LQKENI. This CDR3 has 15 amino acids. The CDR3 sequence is CASSPVSGSQETQYF. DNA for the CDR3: TGTGCCAGCTCACCGGTGTCGGGTTCCCAAGAGACCCAGTACTTC.

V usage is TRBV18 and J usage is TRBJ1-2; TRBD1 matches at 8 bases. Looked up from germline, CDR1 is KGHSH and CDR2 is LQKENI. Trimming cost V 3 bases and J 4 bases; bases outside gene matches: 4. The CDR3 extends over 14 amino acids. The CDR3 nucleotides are TGTGCCAGCTCACCTGGGACAGGAGCCTATGGCTACACCTTC. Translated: CASSPGTGAYGYTF.

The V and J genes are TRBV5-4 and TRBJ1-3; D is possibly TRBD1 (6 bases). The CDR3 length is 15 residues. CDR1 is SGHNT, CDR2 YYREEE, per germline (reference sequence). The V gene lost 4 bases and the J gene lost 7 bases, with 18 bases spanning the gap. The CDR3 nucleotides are TGTGCCAGCAGCCCTGGAGGACAGCCGAGGAACACCATATATTTT. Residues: CASSPGGQPRNTIYF.

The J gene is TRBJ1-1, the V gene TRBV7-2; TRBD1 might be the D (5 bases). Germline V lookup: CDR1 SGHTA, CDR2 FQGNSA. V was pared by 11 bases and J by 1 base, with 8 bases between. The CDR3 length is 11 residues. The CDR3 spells CAAGENTEAFF. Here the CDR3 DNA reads TGTGCCGCGGGGGAGAACACTGAAGCTTTCTTT.

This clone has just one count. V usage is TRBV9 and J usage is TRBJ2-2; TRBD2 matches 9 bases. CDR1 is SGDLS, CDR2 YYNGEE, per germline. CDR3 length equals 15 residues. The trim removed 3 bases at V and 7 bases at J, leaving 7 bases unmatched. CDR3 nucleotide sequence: TGTGCCAGCAGCGCCGGGACTAGCTTCGACGGGGAGCTGTTTTTT. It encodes CASSAGTSFDGELFF.

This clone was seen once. CDR3 in DNA: TGTGCCAGTAGTGTCCCGAGACCGGGACTAGCGGGATCGGGGGCCAACGTCCTGACTTTC. Encoded protein: CASSVPRPGLAGSGANVLTF. The chain links TRBV19 to TRBJ2-6; TRBD2 matches at 13 bases. CDR1 and CDR2 from the germline V gene are LNHDA and SQIVND (reference sequence). V lost 5 bases to trimming and J lost 4 bases; unmatched junction nucleotides: 14. CDR3 size: 20 residues.

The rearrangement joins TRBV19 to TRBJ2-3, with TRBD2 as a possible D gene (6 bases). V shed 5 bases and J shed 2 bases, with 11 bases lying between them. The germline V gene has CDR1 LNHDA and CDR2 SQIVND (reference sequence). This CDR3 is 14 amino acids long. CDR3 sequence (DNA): TGTGCCAGTAGTGAGGGACTGGTCACAGATACGCAGTATTTT. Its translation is CASSEGLVTDTQYF.

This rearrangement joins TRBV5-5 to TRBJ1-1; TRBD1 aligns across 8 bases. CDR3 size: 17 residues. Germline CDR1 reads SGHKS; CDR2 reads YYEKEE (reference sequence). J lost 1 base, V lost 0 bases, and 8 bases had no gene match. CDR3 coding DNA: TGTGCCAGCAGCTTGGTCCCCCCCGGGACAGGGAACACTGAAGCTTTCTTT. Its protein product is CASSLVPPGTGNTEAFF.

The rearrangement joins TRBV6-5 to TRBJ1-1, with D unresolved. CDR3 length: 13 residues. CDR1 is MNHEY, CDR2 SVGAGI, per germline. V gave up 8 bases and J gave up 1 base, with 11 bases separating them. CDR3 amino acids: CASPGWGNTEAFF. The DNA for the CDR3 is TGTGCCAGCCCGGGATGGGGGAACACTGAAGCTTTCTTT.

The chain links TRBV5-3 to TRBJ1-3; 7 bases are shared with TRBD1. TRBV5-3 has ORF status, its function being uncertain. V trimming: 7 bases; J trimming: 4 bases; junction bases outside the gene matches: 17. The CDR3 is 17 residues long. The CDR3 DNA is TGTGCCAGAGATCCACAATTTCGACAGGGTCCCGGAAACACCATATATTTT. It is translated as CARDPQFRQGPGNTIYF.

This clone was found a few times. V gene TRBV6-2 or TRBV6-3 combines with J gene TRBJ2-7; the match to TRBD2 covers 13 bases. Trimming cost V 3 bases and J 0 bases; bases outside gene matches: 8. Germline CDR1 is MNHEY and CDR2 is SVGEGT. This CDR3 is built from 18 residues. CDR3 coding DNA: TGTGCCAGCAGTTATGGACTAGCGGGGGCAAGGGGCTCCTACGAGCAGTACTTC. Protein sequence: CASSYGLAGARGSYEQYF.

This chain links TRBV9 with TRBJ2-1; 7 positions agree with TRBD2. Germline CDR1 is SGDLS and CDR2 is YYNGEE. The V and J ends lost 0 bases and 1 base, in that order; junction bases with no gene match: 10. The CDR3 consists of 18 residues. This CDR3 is CASSVAIPTGGSYNEQFF. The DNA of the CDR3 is TGTGCCAGCAGCGTAGCAATCCCTACGGGGGGTTCCTACAATGAGCAGTTCTTC.

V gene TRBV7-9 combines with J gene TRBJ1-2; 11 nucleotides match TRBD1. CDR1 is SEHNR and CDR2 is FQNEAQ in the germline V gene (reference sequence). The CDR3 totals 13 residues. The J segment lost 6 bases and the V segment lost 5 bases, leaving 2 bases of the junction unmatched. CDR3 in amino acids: CASSRGQGDGYTF. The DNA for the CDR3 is TGTGCCAGCAGCCGGGGACAGGGGGATGGCTACACCTTC.

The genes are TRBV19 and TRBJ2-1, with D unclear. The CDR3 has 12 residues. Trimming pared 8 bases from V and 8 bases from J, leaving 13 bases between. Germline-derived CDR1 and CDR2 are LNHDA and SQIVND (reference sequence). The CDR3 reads CASSSREDEQFF. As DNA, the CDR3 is TGTGCCAGTTCAAGTAGAGAGGATGAGCAGTTCTTC.

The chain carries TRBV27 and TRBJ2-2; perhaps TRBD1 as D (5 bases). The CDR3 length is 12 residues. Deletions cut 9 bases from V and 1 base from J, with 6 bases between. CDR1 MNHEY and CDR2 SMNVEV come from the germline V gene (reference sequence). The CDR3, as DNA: TGTGCCAGTGGACAGAACACCGGGGAGCTGTTTTTT. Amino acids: CASGQNTGELFF.